This T cell receptor beta chain was found in a study of OX40 agonist ivuxolimab in advanced cancers. About the study: Patients received the agonistic anti-OX40 (CD134) antibody ivuxolimab.

Study-wide results and limits: Patients with a partial response at 0.1-3.0 mg/kg had among the lowest clonal expansion. Some nonresponders additionally presented with little normalized T-cell clonal expansion.

Clones were read by immunoSEQ multiplex PCR, and TCRdb kept only the in-frame ones, dropping some. The table lists roughly 80,000 clones, 65% to 90% of them singletons. Notes on this clone: Antigen specificity is unknown.

The CDR3 totals 13 residues. The germline V gene encodes CDR1 LNHDA and CDR2 SQIVND (reference sequence). Trimming left V 3 bases short and J 3 bases short, with 9 bases between. The material was CD4+ or CD8+ T cells sorted from blood, obtained in a trial of the OX40 agonist ivuxolimab. The origin of this receptor is an adult with an advanced solid tumor such as melanoma, head and neck, liver or kidney cancer. V usage is TRBV19 and J usage is TRBJ2-7; D is perhaps TRBD1 (6 bases). CDR3 residues: CASSMRGGYEQYF. CDR3 DNA sequence: TGTGCCAGTAGTATGAGAGGGGGCTACGAGCAGTACTTC.